The rows below give T cell receptor beta chains drawn from one sample of a study of cytomegalovirus exposure and HLA in healthy donors. Repertoires were generated with immunoSEQ multiplex PCR, while TCRdb's copy carries only in-frame clones and drops some. The sample table sets out some 28,000 clones. Source material: PBMCs. The receptors here all came from a man aged 30-40 years in good health and CMV-seronegative. Both conserved end residues are part of each CDR3. A D gene is named only where the DNA matches it firmly.

v_call: TRBV18; j_call: TRBJ2-7; d_call: TRBD1; cdr3_aa: CASSPPLGQGAVEQYF; cdr3_nt: TGTGCCAGCTCACCACCGTTGGGACAGGGGGCAGTCGAGCAGTACTTC
v_call: TRBV4-2; j_call: TRBJ2-1; d_call: NA; cdr3_aa: CASSQDPAGLSYNEQFF; cdr3_nt: TGTGCCAGCAGCCAAGATCCAGCGGGCCTCTCCTACAATGAGCAGTTCTTC
v_call: TRBV11-1; j_call: TRBJ2-3; d_call: TRBD1; cdr3_aa: CASSFRGQGGTDTQYF; cdr3_nt: TGTGCCAGCAGCTTTAGAGGACAGGGAGGCACAGATACGCAGTATTTT
v_call: TRBV7-9; j_call: TRBJ2-2; d_call: TRBD2; cdr3_aa: CASSRLAGTGELFF; cdr3_nt: TGTGCCAGCAGCCGACTAGCGGGAACCGGGGAGCTGTTTTTT
v_call: TRBV6-4; j_call: TRBJ1-2; d_call: NA; cdr3_aa: CAVTVLVGYTF; cdr3_nt: TGTGCCGTCACAGTGTTAGTAGGCTACACCTTC
v_call: TRBV25-1; j_call: TRBJ2-5; d_call: TRBD1; cdr3_aa: CASSSSGGRETQYF; cdr3_nt: TGTGCCAGCAGTTCTTCAGGGGGCCGAGAGACCCAGTACTTC
v_call: TRBV7-9; j_call: TRBJ2-2; d_call: TRBD2; cdr3_aa: CASSLLAGAGGELFF; cdr3_nt: TGTGCCAGCAGCCTACTAGCGGGAGCGGGCGGGGAGCTGTTTTTT
v_call: TRBV6-5; j_call: TRBJ1-1; d_call: NA; cdr3_aa: CASSYSRGGAEAFF; cdr3_nt: TGTGCCAGCAGTTACTCCAGGGGAGGGGCTGAAGCTTTCTTT
v_call: TRBV4-3; j_call: TRBJ2-1; d_call: TRBD2; cdr3_aa: CASSELAGGPEQFF; cdr3_nt: TGCGCCAGCAGCGAACTAGCGGGGGGGCCTGAGCAGTTCTTC
v_call: TRBV7-9; j_call: TRBJ2-5; d_call: NA; cdr3_aa: CASSPRGEETQYF; cdr3_nt: TGTGCCAGCAGCCCTCGGGGAGAAGAGACCCAGTACTTC
v_call: TRBV30; j_call: TRBJ1-1; d_call: NA; cdr3_aa: CAWSVTTGNTEAFF; cdr3_nt: TGTGCCTGGAGCGTCACGACAGGGAACACTGAAGCTTTCTTT
v_call: TRBV18; j_call: TRBJ1-4; d_call: NA; cdr3_aa: CASSPPGDAEKLFF; cdr3_nt: TGTGCCAGCTCACCGCCGGGGGATGCTGAAAAACTGTTTTTT
v_call: TRBV28; j_call: TRBJ2-2; d_call: NA; cdr3_aa: CASSLSAGRRTGELFF; cdr3_nt: TGTGCCAGCAGTTTATCGGCGGGAAGACGCACCGGGGAGCTGTTTTTT
v_call: TRBV6-1; j_call: TRBJ2-7; d_call: NA; cdr3_aa: CASSVPSYEQYF; cdr3_nt: TGTGCCAGCAGTGTCCCCTCGTACGAGCAGTACTTC
v_call: TRBV6-1; j_call: TRBJ1-1; d_call: NA; cdr3_aa: CASSDMNTEAFF; cdr3_nt: TGTGCCAGCAGTGACATGAACACTGAAGCTTTCTTT
v_call: TRBV7-8; j_call: TRBJ1-5; d_call: TRBD1; cdr3_aa: CASTLNRDRAPQHF; cdr3_nt: TGTGCCAGCACCCTAAACCGGGACAGGGCACCCCAGCATTTT
v_call: TRBV15; j_call: TRBJ1-3; d_call: NA; cdr3_aa: CATSIRESGPGNTIYF; cdr3_nt: TGTGCCACCAGCATCCGAGAGAGTGGGCCTGGAAACACCATATATTTT
v_call: TRBV30; j_call: TRBJ1-6; d_call: NA; cdr3_aa: CAWSIQGGNSPLHF; cdr3_nt: TGTGCCTGGAGCATACAGGGCGGGAATTCACCCCTCCACTTT
v_call: TRBV29-1; j_call: TRBJ2-7; d_call: NA; cdr3_aa: CSVSFAYEQYF; cdr3_nt: TGCAGCGTTAGCTTCGCCTACGAGCAGTACTTC
v_call: TRBV7-2; j_call: TRBJ2-7; d_call: TRBD2; cdr3_aa: CATVPGLAGSSYEQYF; cdr3_nt: TGTGCCACTGTCCCGGGACTAGCGGGGAGCTCCTACGAGCAGTACTTC
v_call: TRBV4-1; j_call: TRBJ1-4; d_call: NA; cdr3_aa: CASSQPKSGTLERTREKLFF; cdr3_nt: TGCGCCAGCAGCCAACCTAAAAGCGGGACGCTCGAGAGAACACGGGAAAAACTGTTTTTT
v_call: TRBV7-2; j_call: TRBJ2-3; d_call: NA; cdr3_aa: CASSRRLALLPGVGQYF; cdr3_nt: TGTGCCAGCAGCAGACGTCTAGCCCTACTTCCGGGAGTTGGGCAGTATTTT
v_call: TRBV28; j_call: TRBJ1-5; d_call: NA; cdr3_aa: CASSSLALGGNQPQHF; cdr3_nt: TGTGCCAGCAGTTCCCTCGCCTTAGGGGGCAATCAGCCCCAGCATTTT